The present TCR beta chain was sequenced within a study of blood T cell repertoires in COVID-19. About the study: In each case, the material was cDNA or gDNA derived from T cells, B-cell-depleted T cells, or PBMCs.

TCRdb keeps only in-frame clones here, not all; method: immunoSEQ multiplex PCR. Seen here are a few hundred thousand clones, approximately 86% observed once, and the top ten hold 10%. CDR1 is SGHNT, CDR2 YYREEE, per germline (reference sequence). The CDR3 consists of 15 residues. J gave up 3 bases and V 4 bases, and 7 bases lay outside the gene matches. The receptor comes from a woman between 45 and 60 years old with COVID-19, enrolled during active disease. The chain combines TRBV5-4 with TRBJ2-7, with 10 bases fitting TRBD2. The sequencing input was peripheral blood. In DNA, the CDR3 is TGTGCCAGCAGCCTGAGCGGGGGGGCCCTCTACGAGCAGTACTTC. Translation gives CASSLSGGALYEQYF.